One sample yielded the 31 T cell receptor beta chains listed below, sequenced in a study of T cells expressing NK-cell markers. TCRdb re-analyzed the 5' RACE reads; it lists each CDR3 protein once, without DNA. This sample contains some 460,000 distinct CDR3 sequences. The sample consisted of blood T cells: a sorted CD56 or NKG2C T cell subset, CD4+ or CD8+ T cells, or bulk PBMC T cells (not recorded which). The receptors shown here come from a woman between 50 and 59 years old in good health.

The chain combines TRBV20-1 with TRBJ2-2; TCRdb calls TRBD2, which cannot be checked without DNA. Germline V lookup: CDR1 DFQATT, CDR2 SNEGSKA (reference sequence). CDR3 length: 15 amino acids. This CDR3 is CSARGSPSNTGELFF.

The J gene is TRBJ1-1, the V gene TRBV5-1. This CDR3 region has 13 residues. Germline V lookup: CDR1 SGHRS, CDR2 YFSETQ. CDR3 residues: CASSPSLLTGAFF.

The rearrangement links TRBV5-1 to TRBJ2-7; the D gene TCRdb calls, TRBD1, cannot be checked with no DNA. The length of the CDR3 is 16 residues. Germline V gene sequence: CDR1 SGHRS, CDR2 YFSETQ. CDR3: CASSLAGHLPPYEQYF.

V usage is TRBV6-1 and J usage is TRBJ1-1; TCRdb picks TRBD1, but there is no DNA to check that call. There are 17 residues in the CDR3. Germline-derived CDR1 and CDR2 are MNHNS and SASEGT. The CDR3 reads CASSRRDRGRGGTEAFF.

The rearrangement links TRBV5-1 to TRBJ2-1; TCRdb selects TRBD1, and the lack of DNA leaves this call unchecked. The CDR3 is 13 amino acids. Looked up from germline, CDR1 is SGHRS and CDR2 is YFSETQ. CDR3: CASRGGAWNEQFF.

The rearrangement joins TRBV10-3 to TRBJ2-1; TCRdb proposes TRBD2, but this gene call is untestable without DNA. Germline CDR1 reads ENHRY; CDR2 reads SYGVKD. This CDR3 is 16 amino acids long. The CDR3 protein is CAISGLTSGTQDEQFF.

The chain recombines TRBV4-2 with TRBJ1-1. Germline CDR1 LGHNA, CDR2 YNFKEQ. This CDR3 is 15 amino acids long. CDR3: CASSQQLTRRTEAFF.

The rearrangement uses TRBV6-5 and TRBJ2-7; without DNA, the TCRdb call of TRBD1 cannot be checked. Germline V CDR1 and CDR2: MNHEY, SVGAGI. The CDR3 sequence is 11 residues long. This CDR3 reads CASRGAFEQYF.

The V gene is TRBV9, the J gene TRBJ1-2. CDR1 is SGDLS and CDR2 is YYNGEE in the germline V gene. The CDR3 has 13 residues. This chain's CDR3 is CASSVEGLTGYTF.

The chain has TRBV20-1 and TRBJ2-5; with no DNA, the TCRdb D assignment of TRBD1 cannot be verified. The CDR3 totals 15 residues. CDR1 and CDR2 from the germline V gene are DFQATT and SNEGSKA (reference sequence). The CDR3 here is CSALLPGHRGETQYF.

This chain joins TRBV2 and TRBJ2-3; checking the TCRdb D call of TRBD1 is not possible without DNA. The CDR3 has 17 residues. Germline V gene data show CDR1 as SNHLY and CDR2 as FYNNEI. The CDR3 here is CATRVSRTGIGADTQYF.

This sequence joins TRBV5-1 and TRBJ1-3; as DNA is missing, the TRBD1 call by TCRdb cannot be tested. Per the germline V gene, CDR1 is SGHRS and CDR2 is YFSETQ. The CDR3 consists of 16 residues. CDR3 sequence reads: CASSLVPGPTGNTIYF.

The chain employs TRBV7-9 and TRBJ2-2. The germline V gene encodes CDR1 SEHNR and CDR2 FQNEAQ (reference sequence). The CDR3 extends over 13 amino acids. CDR3 in amino acids: CASSRQDPGELFF.

The rearrangement uses TRBV5-1 and TRBJ1-1; the D call of TRBD1 rests on TCRdb alone, since no DNA is present to check it. The germline gives CDR1 SGHRS, CDR2 YFSETQ. This CDR3 has 16 amino acids. The CDR3 here is CASSFGGVRENTEAFF.

The chain is built from TRBV7-9 and TRBJ1-4. The CDR3 has 11 amino acids. CDR1 SEHNR and CDR2 FQNEAQ come from the germline V gene (reference sequence). The CDR3 loop reads CASRREAKLFF.

The V call is TRBV5-1, the J call TRBJ1-1; the TCRdb D gene call, TRBD1, has no DNA to confirm it. The CDR3 is 14 residues long. Germline-derived CDR1 and CDR2 are SGHRS and YFSETQ. The CDR3 protein is CASSGSRWNTEAFF.

The chain is built from TRBV12-3 or TRBV12-4 and TRBJ2-5. The CDR3 spans 14 residues. CDR3 amino acids: CASSLVGIQETQYF.

V gene TRBV14 combines with J gene TRBJ2-3; TCRdb returns TRBD2, unconfirmable since there is no DNA. The CDR3 covers 15 residues. From germline, CDR1 is SGHDN and CDR2 FVKESK. CDR3 region: CASSQEETTADTQYF.

The CDR3 sequence: CATTTGRETQYF. The rearrangement links TRBV21-1 to TRBJ2-5; TCRdb picks TRBD1, but there is no DNA to check that call. TRBV21-1 is assigned pseudogene status. The CDR3 spans 12 residues.

V usage is TRBV25-1 and J usage is TRBJ2-4; the D gene TCRdb calls, TRBD1, cannot be checked with no DNA. Germline V lookup: CDR1 MGHDK, CDR2 SYGVNS. The CDR3 is made up of 16 amino acids. The CDR3 loop reads CASSERAAGGKNIQYF. Full variable domain (remainder filled in from reference TRBV25-1 and TRBJ2-4): EADIYQTPRYLVIGTGKKITLECSQTMGHDKMYWYQQDPGMELHLIHYSYGVNSTEKGDLSSESTVSRIRTEHFPLTLESARPSHTSQYLCASSERAAGGKNIQYFGAGTRLSVL.

The J gene is TRBJ2-5, the V gene TRBV9; TCRdb's D call of TRBD1 is untestable without DNA. The CDR3 extends over 14 amino acids. Germline CDR1 SGDLS, CDR2 YYNGEE. The CDR3 protein is CASSVDRVQETQYF. Using reference TRBV9 and TRBJ2-5 for the parts outside the CDR3, the full variable domain is DSGVTQTPKHLITATGQRVTLRCSPRSGDLSVYWYQQSLDQGLQFLIQYYNGEERAKGNILERFSAQQFPDLHSELNLSSLELGDSALYFCASSVDRVQETQYFGPGTRLLVL.

The rearrangement links TRBV6-5 to TRBJ2-5; TCRdb's D call of TRBD1 is untestable without DNA. There are 14 residues in the CDR3. Germline assignment: CDR1 MNHEY and CDR2 SVGAGI. The CDR3 protein is CASSWQGAQETQYF.

The CDR3 reads CASSYVRLGPPGTQYF. V is TRBV5-1 and J is TRBJ2-5; TCRdb's assignment of TRBD1 cannot be checked, as there is no DNA. The germline CDR1 and CDR2 sequences are SGHRS and YFSETQ. The CDR3 extends over 16 amino acids.

This chain connects TRBV10-1 to TRBJ2-3; TCRdb proposes TRBD2, but this gene call is untestable without DNA. Looked up from germline, CDR1 is WNHNN and CDR2 is SYGVQD (reference sequence). This CDR3 is built from 14 residues. The CDR3 loop reads CASSPSGRQDTQYF.

The chain recombines TRBV20-1 with TRBJ2-7; TCRdb's D call, TRBD1, is unchecked because there is no DNA. This CDR3 comprises 15 residues. Germline CDR1 reads DFQATT; CDR2 reads SNEGSKA (reference sequence). CDR3 residues: CSARSQAGFSGEQYF.

This chain links TRBV3-1 with TRBJ1-2. Germline loops: CDR1 LGHDT, CDR2 YNNKEL (reference sequence). The CDR3 contains 12 residues. The CDR3 loop is CASSQVSAGYTF.

V and J are TRBV9 and TRBJ2-3. This CDR3 contains 15 residues. CDR1 and CDR2 from the germline V gene are SGDLS and YYNGEE. The CDR3 spells CASSVTNGGTDTQYF. Full variable domain (outside the CDR3, taken from reference TRBV9 and TRBJ2-3): DSGVTQTPKHLITATGQRVTLRCSPRSGDLSVYWYQQSLDQGLQFLIQYYNGEERAKGNILERFSAQQFPDLHSELNLSSLELGDSALYFCASSVTNGGTDTQYFGPGTRLTVL.

This sequence joins TRBV5-1 and TRBJ2-1. CDR1 and CDR2 from the germline V gene are SGHRS and YFSETQ. The CDR3 is made up of 13 amino acids. The CDR3 region is CASSSQSTGEQFF.

The rearrangement links TRBV5-1 to TRBJ2-2. The length of the CDR3 is 15 residues. CDR1 is SGHRS, CDR2 YFSETQ, per germline. Here the CDR3 reads CASSLAGMNTGELFF.

The chain employs TRBV6-2 or TRBV6-3 and TRBJ1-1; the TCRdb D gene call, TRBD1, has no DNA to confirm it. The CDR3 is 11 amino acids. Germline values: CDR1 MNHEY, CDR2 SVGEGT. The CDR3: CATQGKAEAFF.

The chain combines TRBV7-8 with TRBJ1-2; TCRdb selects TRBD1, and the lack of DNA leaves this call unchecked. Germline V gene lookup returns CDR1 SGHVS and CDR2 FQNEAQ. The CDR3 loop spans 15 amino acids. CDR3: CASSRRGTGDGGYTF.